Shown below are 23 T cell receptor beta chains from a single sample sequenced in a study of T cell responses to AZD1222 COVID-19 vaccine. The repertoire was sequenced with immunoSEQ multiplex PCR; TCRdb's copy has only in-frame clones and lacks some. The table includes 150,000 to 200,000 clones, nearly 95% detected once. This sample comprised peripheral blood, obtained 28 days after the second AZD1222 dose. The receptor source for this set is an adult who received the AZD1222 COVID-19 vaccine.

The V call is TRBV10-3, the J call TRBJ1-2; 9 nucleotides line up with TRBD1. The CDR3 contains 12 residues. CDR1 ENHRY and CDR2 SYGVKD come from the germline V gene. V was pared by 6 bases and J by 7 bases, with 3 bases of the junction left unmatched. CDR3 amino acids: CAISGTGFGYTF. CDR3 nucleotide sequence: TGTGCCATCAGCGGGACAGGGTTTGGCTACACCTTC.

The chain joins TRBV6-5 to TRBJ2-3; 8 bases match TRBD2. From germline, CDR1 is MNHEY and CDR2 SVGAGI. Germline trimming cut 2 bases from V and 5 bases from J; bases unmatched to any gene: 9. This CDR3 has 16 residues. CDR3 sequence: CASSYTGGANGDTQYF. The DNA for the CDR3 is TGTGCCAGCAGTTACACCGGGGGGGCCAACGGAGATACGCAGTATTTT.

The chain carries TRBV6-1 and TRBJ1-4, with a tentative D call TRBD1 (6 bases). Germline V gives CDR1 MNHNS, CDR2 SASEGT. The CDR3 spans 16 residues. V gave up 0 bases and J gave up 7 bases, with 15 bases separating them. CDR3 nucleotides: TGTGCCAGCAGTGAAGCCATGGGGGGCGGGTTTGAAAAACTGTTTTTT. The encoded protein is CASSEAMGGGFEKLFF.

The V gene is TRBV5-1, the J gene TRBJ2-3, with 8 bases fitting TRBD2. This CDR3 comprises 16 residues. The V gene end was trimmed by 2 bases and the J gene end by 2 bases; junction bases not matched to a gene: 7. Germline V gene lookup returns CDR1 SGHRS and CDR2 YFSETQ. The DNA for the CDR3 is TGCGCCAGCAGCTTCGGGACTAGAGAGTTCACAGATACGCAGTATTTT. It specifies CASSFGTREFTDTQYF.

This chain connects TRBV5-4 to TRBJ2-5; TRBD2 aligns across 10 bases. The CDR3 length is 14 residues. The ends lost 4 bases at V and 5 bases at J; junction bases unmatched: 5. Germline CDR1 and CDR2: SGHNT and YYREEE (reference sequence). The CDR3 protein is CASSLGLAMETQYF. CDR3 in DNA: TGTGCCAGCAGCCTGGGACTAGCGATGGAGACCCAGTACTTC. Together with reference TRBV5-4 and TRBJ2-5, the CDR3 gives the full variable domain: ETGVTQSPTHLIKTRGQQVTLRCSSQSGHNTVSWYQQALGQGPQFIFQYYREEENGRGNFPPRFSGLQFPNYSSELNVNALELDDSALYLCASSLGLAMETQYFGPGTRLLVL.

The chain carries TRBV6-6 and TRBJ1-1; 7 bases are a match to TRBD1. The CDR3 has 15 residues. V was pared by 0 bases and J by 9 bases, with 10 bases of the junction left unmatched. The germline CDR1 and CDR2 sequences are MNHNY and SVGAGI (reference sequence). The CDR3 nucleotides read TGTGCCAGCAGTTACTCAGACAGGGTGTCCAAGAAAGCTTTCTTT. Translated: CASSYSDRVSKKAFF.

The V call is TRBV6-4, the J call TRBJ2-3, with 12 bases aligning to TRBD2. With 2 bases clipped from V and 4 bases from J, the junction kept 1 base outside the gene matches. Per germline, CDR1 MRHNA and CDR2 SNTAGT. The CDR3 is made up of 15 amino acids. CDR3 sequence reads: CASSDTSGGSDTQYF. The CDR3 nucleotides read TGTGCCAGCAGTGACACTAGCGGGGGGTCAGATACGCAGTATTTT.

The rearrangement links TRBV6-2 or TRBV6-3 to TRBJ1-4; D call uncertain. The V end was cut by 5 bases, the J end by 5 bases, with 18 bases between. This CDR3 contains 16 residues. Germline V lookup: CDR1 MNHEY, CDR2 SVGEGT. The CDR3 spells CASSLLLGGRNEKLFF. The CDR3 nucleotides read TGTGCCAGCAGTCTCTTGCTGGGTGGGAGGAATGAAAAACTGTTTTTT.

The sample holds one count of this clone. The chain employs TRBV7-8 and TRBJ2-1; D ambiguous. In germline, CDR1 is SGHVS, CDR2 FQNEAQ. The CDR3 runs 12 residues. Trimming took 0 bases from V and 10 from J, leaving 7 bases between them. CDR3 loop: CASSLAQAEQFF. CDR3 coding DNA: TGTGCCAGCAGCTTAGCTCAGGCCGAGCAGTTCTTC.

The gene calls are TRBV4-1 and TRBJ1-2, with D unresolved. CDR1 is MGHRA and CDR2 is YSYEKL in the germline V gene. CDR3 length: 16 residues. V was pared by 0 bases and J by 3 bases, with 14 bases between. CDR3 amino acids: CASSQDQTEGYYGYTF. The CDR3 coding sequence is TGCGCCAGCAGCCAAGATCAAACGGAGGGCTACTATGGCTACACCTTC.

V and J are TRBV14 and TRBJ2-7, with 14 bases that match TRBD2. Looked up from germline, CDR1 is SGHDN and CDR2 is FVKESK. The CDR3 spans 17 residues. V gave up 1 base and J gave up 4 bases; unmatched junction bases: 6. CDR3 sequence: CASSQGPGLAGGYEQYF. The CDR3 DNA reads as TGTGCCAGCAGCCAAGGCCCTGGACTAGCGGGAGGATACGAGCAGTACTTC. Full variable domain (outside the CDR3, taken from reference TRBV14 and TRBJ2-7): EAGVTQFPSHSVIEKGQTVTLRCDPISGHDNLYWYRRVMGKEIKFLLHFVKESKQDESGMPNNRFLAERTGGTYSTLKVQPAELEDSGVYFCASSQGPGLAGGYEQYFGPGTRLTVT.

V and J are TRBV7-9 and TRBJ2-1; D may correspond to TRBD1 or TRBD2 (5 bases each). This CDR3 has 13 amino acids. CDR1 is SEHNR, CDR2 FQNEAQ, per germline (reference sequence). V was shortened by 3 bases and J by 6 bases, with 9 bases between the two germline ends. The CDR3 loop reads CASSLGPFNEQFF. The CDR3 region has the DNA TGTGCCAGCAGCTTGGGACCCTTCAATGAGCAGTTCTTC.

The V and J genes are TRBV6-4 and TRBJ1-1, with D perhaps TRBD1 (5 bases). CDR1 MRHNA and CDR2 SNTAGT come from the germline V gene. The CDR3 runs 14 residues. Trimming pared 4 bases from V and 1 base from J, leaving 10 bases between. The CDR3 nucleotides read TGTGCCAGCAGTGCCGGGGGGGAGAACACTGAAGCTTTCTTT. Amino acid sequence: CASSAGGENTEAFF.

This clone was seen just once. The chain employs TRBV18 and TRBJ1-2; D call uncertain. The V end lost 0 bases, the J end lost 4 bases, and 12 bases lay between the germline ends. This CDR3 has 15 residues. Germline loops: CDR1 KGHSH, CDR2 LQKENI. CDR3 in DNA: TGTGCCAGCTCACCACCTGGAGGCACACCCTATGGCTACACCTTC. Residues: CASSPPGGTPYGYTF. The full variable domain, rest sourced from reference TRBV18 and TRBJ1-2, is NAGVMQNPRHLVRRRGQEARLRCSPMKGHSHVYWYRQLPEEGLKFMVYLQKENIIDESGMPKERFSAEFPKEGPSILRIQQVVRGDSAAYFCASSPPGGTPYGYTFGSGTRLTVV.

V and J are TRBV11-2 and TRBJ2-1; 7 bases agree with TRBD1. Germline lookup yields CDR1 SGHAT and CDR2 FQNNGV. This CDR3 region has 16 residues. The junction had 4 bases not matched to a gene; V was cut back by 1 base and J by 1 base. The DNA of the CDR3 is TGTGCCAGCAGCTTAGGTGGCAGGGGGTCCTACAATGAGCAGTTCTTC. Translated, it gives CASSLGGRGSYNEQFF.

J is TRBJ2-2 and V is TRBV5-8, with 10 bases that match TRBD2. CDR1 and CDR2 from the germline V gene are SGHTS and YDEGEE. V lost 0 bases, J lost 4 bases, and 9 bases stayed unmatched. The CDR3 length is 18 residues. CDR3 residues: CASSLVLAGARFTGELFF. The CDR3 DNA reads TGTGCCAGCAGCTTGGTCCTAGCGGGGGCAAGGTTCACCGGGGAGCTGTTTTTT.

The chain employs TRBV3-1 (or the pseudogene TRBV3-2) and TRBJ2-1; 11 bases map to TRBD2. This CDR3 region has 19 residues. Germline V gene sequence: CDR1 LGHDT, CDR2 YNNKEL (reference sequence). The J segment lost 6 bases and the V segment lost 2 bases, leaving 15 bases of the junction unmatched. CDR3 sequence: CASSQRSSTSGGPANEQFF. DNA of the CDR3: TGTGCCAGCAGCCAAAGGAGCTCTACTAGCGGGGGCCCAGCCAATGAGCAGTTCTTC.

The chain employs TRBV6-1 and TRBJ1-1, with D unresolved. CDR1 is MNHNS and CDR2 is SASEGT in the germline V gene. The CDR3 runs to 11 residues. Trimming shortened V by 3 bases and J by 11 bases, and 10 bases separated the two germline ends. Here the CDR3 reads CASSDPFLAFF. As DNA, the CDR3 is TGTGCCAGCAGTGATCCGTTTCTGGCTTTCTTT.

Only a few counts were recorded for this clone. The genes are TRBV9 and TRBJ1-1; D is uncertain. CDR1 is SGDLS, CDR2 YYNGEE, per germline. V gave up 0 bases and J gave up 0 bases, with 6 bases separating them. The CDR3 totals 14 residues. The CDR3 sequence is CASSVGVMNTEAFF. The CDR3 DNA follows: TGTGCCAGCAGCGTAGGAGTGATGAACACTGAAGCTTTCTTT.

The chain employs TRBV9 and TRBJ2-5, with 10 bases fitting TRBD2. J was trimmed by 5 bases and V by 3 bases; bases with no gene match: 10. This CDR3 is 16 amino acids long. In germline, CDR1 is SGDLS, CDR2 YYNGEE. For the CDR3, the DNA is TGTGCCAGCAGCGCCAGTATAGCGGGGGGCCGGGAGACCCAGTACTTC. It translates to CASSASIAGGRETQYF.

The chain carries TRBV27 and TRBJ1-6; D gene unclear. Germline CDR1 reads MNHEY; CDR2 reads SMNVEV (reference sequence). CDR3 length equals 13 residues. V lost 3 bases and J 9 bases, leaving 9 bases between the germline ends. CDR3 residues: CASSFSGRSPLHF. The DNA of the CDR3 is TGTGCCAGCAGTTTTTCCGGACGTTCACCCCTCCACTTT.

The chain carries TRBV5-8 and TRBJ1-1; no clear D gene. Trimming took off 1 base at V and 3 bases at J, with 19 bases between the two ends. The CDR3 is 17 residues long. CDR1 and CDR2 from the germline V gene are SGHTS and YDEGEE. CDR3 in amino acids: CASSLFHGAEIDTEAFF. CDR3 coding DNA: TGTGCCAGCAGCTTGTTCCACGGAGCGGAGATAGACACTGAAGCTTTCTTT. Full variable domain (rest looked up from reference TRBV5-8 and TRBJ1-1): EAGVTQSPTHLIKTRGQQATLRCSPISGHTSVYWYQQALGLGLQFLLWYDEGEERNRGNFPPRFSGRQFPNYSSELNVNALELEDSALYLCASSLFHGAEIDTEAFFGQGTRLTVV.

The chain uses TRBV6-2 or TRBV6-3 and TRBJ1-2, with 7 bases identical to TRBD1. Germline V gives CDR1 MNHEY, CDR2 SVGEGT. The CDR3 consists of 17 residues. J was trimmed by 8 bases and V by 5 bases; bases with no gene match: 20. CDR3 DNA: TGTGCCAGCAGTGACGAGGGTCGGGGCAGGGGGATGAACGGCTACACCTTC. Translating gives CASSDEGRGRGMNGYTF.